Each of the 17 T cell receptor beta chains below was sequenced from the same sample in a study of T cells in pancreatic ductal adenocarcinoma. Clones were sequenced by immunoSEQ multiplex PCR, and TCRdb holds only the in-frame ones, with some missing. This table has over 90,000 clones, around 96% appearing once. The selected patients with pancreatic ductal adenocarcinoma had surgery but no neoadjuvant therapy. Sequenced sample: PBMCs. The receptors here all came from a human donor with pancreatic ductal adenocarcinoma.

The table lists this clone with a count of one. The chain couples TRBV14 to TRBJ2-5; D gene ambiguous. Germline lookup yields CDR1 SGHDN and CDR2 FVKESK. The CDR3 covers 15 residues. The V end lost 1 base, the J end lost 0 bases, and 9 bases lay between the germline ends. This chain's CDR3 is CASSQAELNQETQYF. CDR3 nucleotide sequence: TGTGCCAGCAGCCAAGCCGAACTGAACCAAGAGACCCAGTACTTC.

The chain combines TRBV4-1 with TRBJ2-7, with D uncertain. Germline CDR1 and CDR2: MGHRA and YSYEKL. CDR3 length: 15 residues. The V end was cut by 0 bases, the J end by 3 bases, with 12 bases between. The CDR3 DNA sequence: TGCGCCAGCAGCCAAGATCGTGGAGACTTCTACGAGCAGTACTTC. It translates to CASSQDRGDFYEQYF.

This CDR3 reads CASSLNRGEGTDTQYF. CDR3 nucleotides: TGTGCCAGCAGCTTAAACAGGGGGGAAGGCACAGATACGCAGTATTTT. The gene calls are TRBV5-8 and TRBJ2-3; 8 bases fit TRBD1. Germline lookup yields CDR1 SGHTS and CDR2 YDEGEE. J lost 1 base, V lost 2 bases, and 6 bases had no gene match. This CDR3 region has 16 residues.

The CDR3 DNA sequence: TGTGCCAGCAGCTTAGGTGGGACAGGGGAGGCGGGAGTCTCCTACGAGCAGTACTTC. As protein: CASSLGGTGEAGVSYEQYF. V is TRBV7-9 and J is TRBJ2-7; TRBD1 matches at 10 bases. The CDR3 consists of 19 residues. Germline V CDR1 and CDR2: SEHNR, FQNEAQ (reference sequence). After removal of 1 base from V and 0 bases from J, the junction contained 12 bases not matched to a gene.

CDR3 DNA sequence: TGTGCCAGCAGCCCGGGAGCGCCTGGAAACACCATATATTTT. Its protein product is CASSPGAPGNTIYF. The genes are TRBV7-2 and TRBJ1-3; D gene uncertain. Trimming took off 5 bases at V and 2 bases at J, with 10 bases between the two ends. Looked up from germline, CDR1 is SGHTA and CDR2 is FQGNSA. This CDR3 spans 14 amino acids. Full variable domain (remainder filled in from reference TRBV7-2 and TRBJ1-3): GAGVSQSPSNKVTEKGKDVELRCDPISGHTALYWYRQSLGQGLEFLIYFQGNSAPDKSGLPSDRFSAERTGGSVSTLTIQRTQQEDSAVYLCASSPGAPGNTIYFGEGSWLTVV.

The chain joins TRBV6-1 to TRBJ2-1, with TRBD2 matching over 11 bases. Germline assignment: CDR1 MNHNS and CDR2 SASEGT. This CDR3 region has 15 residues. The trim removed 6 bases at V and 6 bases at J, leaving 7 bases unmatched. The DNA for the CDR3 is TGTGCCAGCAGGGGTAGCGGGAGGGGAGTCAATGAGCAGTTCTTC. Translating gives CASRGSGRGVNEQFF.

This sequence joins TRBV29-1 and TRBJ1-5; a possible D gene is TRBD1 (5 bases). Germline V gene lookup returns CDR1 SQVTM and CDR2 ANQGSEA. CDR3 size: 14 residues. V was pared by 6 bases and J by 4 bases, with 16 bases between. The CDR3 nucleotides are TGCAGCGTCCCGGGGGAAGGAGGAAATCAGCCCCAGCATTTT. This translates into CSVPGEGGNQPQHF.

This rearrangement joins TRBV4-3 to TRBJ1-5; D is ambiguous. Trimming left V 0 bases short and J 6 bases short, with 6 bases between. Germline V gene lookup returns CDR1 LGHNA and CDR2 YSLEER. The CDR3 is 13 amino acids. CDR3 DNA: TGCGCCAGCAGCCAAGATCTTTCTCAGCCCCAGCATTTT. Protein sequence: CASSQDLSQPQHF.

This chain links TRBV29-1 with TRBJ2-7; perhaps TRBD1 as D (7 bases). Germline V CDR1 and CDR2: SQVTM, ANQGSEA. Between the trimmed V and J ends, which lost 6 bases and 5 bases, there was a span of 17 bases. The CDR3 consists of 13 residues. The CDR3 reads CSVTRQGGHEQYF. Here the CDR3 DNA reads TGCAGCGTCACCCGACAGGGAGGCCACGAGCAGTACTTC.

The chain recombines TRBV7-6 with TRBJ2-3; possible D gene TRBD1, 6 bases. Germline assignment: CDR1 SGHVS and CDR2 FNYEAQ. The CDR3 loop spans 16 amino acids. The V and J ends lost 2 bases and 2 bases respectively, with 14 bases between them. As DNA, the CDR3 is TGTGCCAGCAGCTTAAGGCCCAGGGGCAACACAGATACGCAGTATTTT. Translating gives CASSLRPRGNTDTQYF. The full variable domain, its missing parts supplied by reference TRBV7-6 and TRBJ2-3, is GAGVSQSPRYKVTKRGQDVALRCDPISGHVSLYWYRQALGQGPEFLTYFNYEAQQDKSGLPNDRFSAERPEGSISTLTIQRTEQRDSAMYRCASSLRPRGNTDTQYFGPGTRLTVL.

The chain employs TRBV5-4 and TRBJ2-3; D ambiguous. V lost 0 bases to trimming and J lost 2 bases, with 7 bases between them. The CDR3 consists of 14 residues. Germline CDR1 and CDR2: SGHNT and YYREEE (reference sequence). The CDR3 DNA follows: TGTGCCAGCAGCTTGGCCAGTTACACAGATACGCAGTATTTT. Translation gives CASSLASYTDTQYF.

This chain connects TRBV5-6 to TRBJ1-5; no reliable D call. Per germline, CDR1 SGHDT and CDR2 YYEEEE. CDR3 length: 14 residues. V dropped 1 base and J dropped 3 bases, with 8 bases sitting between them. CDR3 nucleotide sequence: TGTGCCAGCAGCTTGTCCGGGGTCAATCAGCCCCAGCATTTT. Translated, it gives CASSLSGVNQPQHF.

J is TRBJ1-2 and V is TRBV6-5, with TRBD1 matching over 7 bases. The ends lost 5 bases at V and 4 bases at J; junction bases unmatched: 10. The CDR3 length is 15 residues. Per the germline V gene, CDR1 is MNHEY and CDR2 is SVGAGI. CDR3 coding DNA: TGTGCCAGCAGTACTACAGGGGCAGGGCTCTATGGCTACACCTTC. Translated: CASSTTGAGLYGYTF.

CDR3 residues: CASSPGGQGYEQYF. The CDR3 coding sequence is TGCGCCAGCAGCCCAGGGGGACAGGGGTACGAGCAGTACTTC. The chain is built from TRBV5-1 and TRBJ2-7, with 10 bases lining up with TRBD1. The CDR3 length is 14 residues. Germline CDR1 SGHRS, CDR2 YFSETQ. V gave up 4 bases and J gave up 4 bases; unmatched junction bases: 5.

The chain uses TRBV9 and TRBJ2-2, with TRBD1 matching 9 bases. This CDR3 is built from 13 residues. J gave up 10 bases and V 2 bases, and 3 bases lay outside the gene matches. Germline CDR1 reads SGDLS; CDR2 reads YYNGEE. The CDR3 region is CASSVTGGMELFF. For the CDR3, the DNA is TGTGCCAGCAGCGTGACAGGGGGAATGGAGCTGTTTTTT.

The V and J genes are TRBV28 and TRBJ2-7; the match to TRBD2 covers 11 bases. The CDR3 extends over 16 amino acids. After removal of 4 bases from V and 3 bases from J, the junction contained 8 bases not matched to a gene. CDR1 and CDR2 from the germline V gene are MDHEN and SYDVKM. The CDR3 loop reads CASSSLAGGDVYEQYF. CDR3 nucleotide sequence: TGTGCCAGCAGTTCCCTAGCGGGGGGCGACGTCTACGAGCAGTACTTC.

The chain is built from TRBV7-9 and TRBJ2-3; 10 bases agree with TRBD2. The junction had 16 bases not matched to a gene; V was cut back by 5 bases and J by 2 bases. The CDR3 covers 19 residues. Germline assignment: CDR1 SEHNR and CDR2 FQNEAQ (reference sequence). The CDR3 region is CASSPRPTTLAGVTDTQYF. CDR3 DNA: TGTGCCAGCAGCCCCCGACCGACTACTCTAGCGGGAGTCACAGATACGCAGTATTTT.